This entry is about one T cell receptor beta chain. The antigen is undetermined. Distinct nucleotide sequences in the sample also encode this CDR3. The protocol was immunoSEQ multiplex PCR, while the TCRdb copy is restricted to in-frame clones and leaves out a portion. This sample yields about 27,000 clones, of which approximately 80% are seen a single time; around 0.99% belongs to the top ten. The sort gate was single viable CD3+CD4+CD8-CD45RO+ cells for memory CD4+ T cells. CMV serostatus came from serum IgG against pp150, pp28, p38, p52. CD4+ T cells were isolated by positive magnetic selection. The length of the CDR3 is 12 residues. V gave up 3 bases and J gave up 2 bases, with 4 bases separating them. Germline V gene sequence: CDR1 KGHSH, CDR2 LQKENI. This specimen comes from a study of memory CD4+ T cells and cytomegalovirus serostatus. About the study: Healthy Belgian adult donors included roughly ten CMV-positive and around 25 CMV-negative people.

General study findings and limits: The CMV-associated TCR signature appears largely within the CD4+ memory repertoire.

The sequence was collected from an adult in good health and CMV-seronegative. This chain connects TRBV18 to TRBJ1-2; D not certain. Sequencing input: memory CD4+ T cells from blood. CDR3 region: CASSPSNYGYTF. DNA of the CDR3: TGTGCCAGCTCACCGTCGAACTATGGCTACACCTTC.